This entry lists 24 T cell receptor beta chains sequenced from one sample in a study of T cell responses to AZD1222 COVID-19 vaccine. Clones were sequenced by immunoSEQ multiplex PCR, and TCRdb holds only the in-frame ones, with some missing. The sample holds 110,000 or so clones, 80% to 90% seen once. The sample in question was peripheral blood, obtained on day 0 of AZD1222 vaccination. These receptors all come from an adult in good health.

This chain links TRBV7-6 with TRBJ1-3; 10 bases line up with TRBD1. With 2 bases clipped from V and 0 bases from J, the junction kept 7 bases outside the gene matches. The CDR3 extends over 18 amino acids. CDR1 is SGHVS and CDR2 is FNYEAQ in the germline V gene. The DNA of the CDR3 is TGTGCCAGCAGCTTAATGGGGGGACAGGGGAGCTCTGGAAACACCATATATTTT. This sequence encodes CASSLMGGQGSSGNTIYF.

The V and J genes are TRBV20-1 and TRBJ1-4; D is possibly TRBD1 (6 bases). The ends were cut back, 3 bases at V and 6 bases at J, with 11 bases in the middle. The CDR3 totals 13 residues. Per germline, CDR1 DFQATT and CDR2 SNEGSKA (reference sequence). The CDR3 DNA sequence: TGCAGTGCTAGTGGGGGGGCTGATGAAAAACTGTTTTTT. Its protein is CSASGGADEKLFF.

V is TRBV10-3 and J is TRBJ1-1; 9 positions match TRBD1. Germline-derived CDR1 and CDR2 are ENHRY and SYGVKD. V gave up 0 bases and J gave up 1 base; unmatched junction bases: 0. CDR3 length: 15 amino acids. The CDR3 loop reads CAISESTGGNTEAFF. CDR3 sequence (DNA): TGTGCCATCAGTGAGTCGACAGGGGGGAACACTGAAGCTTTCTTT.

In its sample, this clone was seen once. CDR3 protein: CASRDTGGKSTEAFF. The CDR3 DNA follows: TGTGCCAGCAGGGACACAGGGGGCAAGAGCACTGAAGCTTTCTTT. The gene calls are TRBV6-6 and TRBJ1-1; TRBD1 agrees at 9 bases. The germline gives CDR1 MNHNY, CDR2 SVGAGI (reference sequence). This CDR3 region has 15 residues. V was pared by 6 bases and J by 4 bases, with 9 bases of the junction left unmatched.

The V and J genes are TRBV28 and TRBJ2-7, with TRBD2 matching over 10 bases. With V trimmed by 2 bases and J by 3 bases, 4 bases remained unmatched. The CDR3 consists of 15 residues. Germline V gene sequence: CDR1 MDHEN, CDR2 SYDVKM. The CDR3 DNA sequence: TGTGCCAGCAGTTTAGAATCTAGCGGGGGCTACGAGCAGTACTTC. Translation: CASSLESSGGYEQYF.

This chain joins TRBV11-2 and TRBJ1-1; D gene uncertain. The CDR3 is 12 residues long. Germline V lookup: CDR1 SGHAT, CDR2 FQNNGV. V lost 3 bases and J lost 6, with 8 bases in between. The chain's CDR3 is CASSFGGPEAFF. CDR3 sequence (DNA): TGTGCCAGCAGCTTCGGAGGGCCTGAAGCTTTCTTT.

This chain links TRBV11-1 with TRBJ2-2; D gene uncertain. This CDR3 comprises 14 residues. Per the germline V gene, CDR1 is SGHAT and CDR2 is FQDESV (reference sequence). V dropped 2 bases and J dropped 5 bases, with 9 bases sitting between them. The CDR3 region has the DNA TGTGCCAGCAGCTTAAATTGGGATACCGGGGAGCTGTTTTTT. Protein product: CASSLNWDTGELFF.

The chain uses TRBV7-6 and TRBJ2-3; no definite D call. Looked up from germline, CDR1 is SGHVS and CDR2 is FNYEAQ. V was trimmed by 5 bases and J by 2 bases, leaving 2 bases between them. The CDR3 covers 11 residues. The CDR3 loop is CASSHTDTQYF. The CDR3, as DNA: TGTGCCAGCAGCCACACAGATACGCAGTATTTT.

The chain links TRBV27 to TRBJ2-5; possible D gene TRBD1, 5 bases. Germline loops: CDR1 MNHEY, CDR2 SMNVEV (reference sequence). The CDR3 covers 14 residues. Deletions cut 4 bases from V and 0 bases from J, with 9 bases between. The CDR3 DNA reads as TGTGCCAGCAGTTCGACAGTTTACCAAGAGACCCAGTACTTC. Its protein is CASSSTVYQETQYF.

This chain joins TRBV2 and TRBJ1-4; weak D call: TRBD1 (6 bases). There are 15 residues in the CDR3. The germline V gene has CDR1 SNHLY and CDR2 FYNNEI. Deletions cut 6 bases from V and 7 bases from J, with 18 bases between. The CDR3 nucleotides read TGTGCCAGCAGAGCAAACAGGGCCCTTGGTGAAAAACTGTTTTTT. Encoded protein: CASRANRALGEKLFF.

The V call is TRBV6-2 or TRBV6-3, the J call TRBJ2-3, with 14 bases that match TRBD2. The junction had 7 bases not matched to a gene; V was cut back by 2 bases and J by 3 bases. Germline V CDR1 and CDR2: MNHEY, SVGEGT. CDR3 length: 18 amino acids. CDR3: CASSYPGLAGGLTDTQYF. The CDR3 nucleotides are TGTGCCAGCAGTTACCCTGGACTAGCGGGGGGCCTGACAGATACGCAGTATTTT.

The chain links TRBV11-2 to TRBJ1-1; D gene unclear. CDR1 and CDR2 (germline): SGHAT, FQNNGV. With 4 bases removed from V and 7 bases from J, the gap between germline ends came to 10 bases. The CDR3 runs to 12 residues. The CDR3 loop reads CASSSDGFEAFF. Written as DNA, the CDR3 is TGTGCCAGCAGCTCAGACGGGTTTGAAGCTTTCTTT.

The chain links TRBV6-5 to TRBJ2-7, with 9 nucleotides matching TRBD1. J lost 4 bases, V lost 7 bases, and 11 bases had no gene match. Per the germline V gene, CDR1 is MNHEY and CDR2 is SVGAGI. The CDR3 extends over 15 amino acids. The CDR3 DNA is TGTGCCAGCATCCCATTCCGGGACAGGGTTTACGAGCAGTACTTC. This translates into CASIPFRDRVYEQYF.

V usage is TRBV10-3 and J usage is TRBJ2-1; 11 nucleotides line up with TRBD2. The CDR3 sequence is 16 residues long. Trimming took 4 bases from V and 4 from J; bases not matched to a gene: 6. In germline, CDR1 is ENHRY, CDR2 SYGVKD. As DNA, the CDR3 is TGTGCCATCAGTGCAACTAGCGGGGGAAGATACAATGAGCAGTTCTTC. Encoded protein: CAISATSGGRYNEQFF.

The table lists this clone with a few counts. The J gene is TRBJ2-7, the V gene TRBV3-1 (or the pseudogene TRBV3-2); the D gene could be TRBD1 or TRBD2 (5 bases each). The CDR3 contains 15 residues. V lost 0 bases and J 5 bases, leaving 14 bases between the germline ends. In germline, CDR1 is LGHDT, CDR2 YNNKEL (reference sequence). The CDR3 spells CASSQDGPKGHEQYF. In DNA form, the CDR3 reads TGTGCCAGCAGCCAAGACGGTCCGAAGGGACACGAGCAGTACTTC.

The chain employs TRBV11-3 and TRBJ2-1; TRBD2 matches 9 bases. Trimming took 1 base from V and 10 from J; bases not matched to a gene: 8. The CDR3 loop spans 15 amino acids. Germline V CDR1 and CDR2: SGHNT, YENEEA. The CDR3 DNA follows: TGTGCCAGCAGCTTAGCAGTAGCGGGAGCTGGGGAGCAGTTCTTC. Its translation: CASSLAVAGAGEQFF.

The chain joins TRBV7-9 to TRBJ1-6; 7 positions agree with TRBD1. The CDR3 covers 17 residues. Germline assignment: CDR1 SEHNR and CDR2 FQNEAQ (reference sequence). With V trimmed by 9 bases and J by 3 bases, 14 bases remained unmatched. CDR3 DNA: TGTGCCAGTTCCGCCCTCCAACAGGGGAACTATAATTCACCCCTCCACTTT. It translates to CASSALQQGNYNSPLHF.

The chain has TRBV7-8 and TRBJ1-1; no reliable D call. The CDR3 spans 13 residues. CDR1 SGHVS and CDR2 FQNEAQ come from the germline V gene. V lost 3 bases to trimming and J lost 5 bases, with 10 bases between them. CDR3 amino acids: CASSFQSGTEAFF. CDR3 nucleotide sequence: TGTGCCAGCAGCTTTCAAAGCGGGACTGAAGCTTTCTTT.

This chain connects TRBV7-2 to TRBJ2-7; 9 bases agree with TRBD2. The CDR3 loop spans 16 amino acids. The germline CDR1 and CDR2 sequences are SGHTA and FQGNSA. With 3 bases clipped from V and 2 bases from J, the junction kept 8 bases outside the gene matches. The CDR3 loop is CASSFLLAGDTYEQYF. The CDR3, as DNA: TGTGCCAGCAGCTTCCTACTAGCGGGTGATACCTACGAGCAGTACTTC.

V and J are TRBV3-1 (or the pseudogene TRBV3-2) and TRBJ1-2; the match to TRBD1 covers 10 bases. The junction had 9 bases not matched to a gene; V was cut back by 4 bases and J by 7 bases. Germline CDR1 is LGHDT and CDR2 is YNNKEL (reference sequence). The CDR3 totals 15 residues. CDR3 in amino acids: CASSPGTGERGGYTF. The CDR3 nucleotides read TGTGCCAGCAGCCCTGGGACAGGGGAAAGAGGTGGCTACACCTTC.

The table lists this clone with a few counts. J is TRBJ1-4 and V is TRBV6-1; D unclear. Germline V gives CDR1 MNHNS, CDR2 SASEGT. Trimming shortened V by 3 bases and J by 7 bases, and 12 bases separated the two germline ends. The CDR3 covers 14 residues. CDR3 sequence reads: CASSDGGWGEKLFF. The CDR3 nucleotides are TGTGCCAGCAGTGACGGAGGGTGGGGTGAAAAACTGTTTTTT.

DNA for the CDR3: TGTGCCAGCAGCTCCCTTGGCTACGAGCAGTACTTC. It codes for CASSSLGYEQYF. This sequence joins TRBV27 and TRBJ2-7; no reliable D call. Germline lookup yields CDR1 MNHEY and CDR2 SMNVEV (reference sequence). V lost 6 bases, J lost 3 bases, and 9 bases lay in between. This CDR3 comprises 12 residues.

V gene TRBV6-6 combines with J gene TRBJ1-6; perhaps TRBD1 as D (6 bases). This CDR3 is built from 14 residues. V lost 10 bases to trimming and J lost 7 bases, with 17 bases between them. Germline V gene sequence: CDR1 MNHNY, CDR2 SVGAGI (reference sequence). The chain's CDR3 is CATHPEGGNSPLHF. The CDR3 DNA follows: TGTGCCACCCACCCTGAGGGGGGGAATTCACCCCTCCACTTT.

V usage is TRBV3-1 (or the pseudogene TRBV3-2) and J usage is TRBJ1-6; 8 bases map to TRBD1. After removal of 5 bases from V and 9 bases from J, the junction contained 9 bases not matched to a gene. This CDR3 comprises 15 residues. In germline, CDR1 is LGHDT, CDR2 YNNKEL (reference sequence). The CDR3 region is CASSSRTGLISPLHF. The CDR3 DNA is TGTGCCAGCAGCTCCCGGACAGGGCTGATTTCACCCCTCCACTTT.